Below are 21 T cell receptor beta chains sequenced from a single sample in a study of T cell repertoires in cytomegalovirus infection (dated by TCRdb to between 2018 and 2021). Sequencing relied on an Illumina HiSeq 1500. TCRdb redid the processing of the public reads, applying fastp at Q25 and MiXCR, and retained in-frame beta chains. A single entry per CDR3 protein holds the most common genes and DNA from its merged rows. This sample holds some 350,000 distinct CDR3 sequences; roughly 18% were observed only once. In total, the top ten clones hold roughly 8.7% of the sample. The sequenced sample consisted of PBMCs. These receptors were collected from a human donor in good health (CMV status not recorded). Some clones in this sample may be carry-over from other donors' samples.

This clonotype was seen more than once but under ten times. No conserved phenylalanine or tryptophan ends this CDR3, so it is likely a read error. The DNA is omitted, as the CDR3 cannot be located on it reliably, and the CDR3 follows TCRdb's listing. The rearrangement uses TRBV2 and TRBJ1-1. The CDR3 is 10 amino acids in total, end residues counted. Germline CDR1 is SNHLY and CDR2 is FYNNEI. The CDR3 reads CASSQSHLIS.

The rearrangement links TRBV18 to TRBJ2-7, with D perhaps TRBD1 (6 bases). CDR1 and CDR2 (germline): KGHSH, LQKENI. The CDR3 consists of 16 residues. The V end lost 3 bases, the J end lost 3 bases, and 18 bases lay between the germline ends. CDR3: CASSPRTDSSLYEQYF. As DNA, the CDR3 is TGTGCCAGCTCACCGAGGACAGACTCGTCTCTCTACGAGCAGTACTTC.

This clonotype came up many times. This chain connects TRBV27 to TRBJ2-7; D gene ambiguous. The CDR3 has 12 residues. Trimming stripped 6 bases from V and 3 bases from J, with 9 bases between. CDR1 is MNHEY, CDR2 SMNVEV, per germline (reference sequence). The CDR3: CASSPDDYEQYF. DNA of the CDR3: TGTGCCAGCAGCCCCGACGACTACGAGCAGTACTTC.

V is TRBV10-3 and J is TRBJ2-7, with D perhaps matching TRBD1 (5 bases). Germline V lookup: CDR1 ENHRY, CDR2 SYGVKD. CDR3 length: 12 amino acids. V was clipped by 8 bases and J by 2 bases, with 10 bases between them. CDR3 DNA: TGTGCCATCGGAGAGGACACCTACGAGCAGTACTTC. Translated, it gives CAIGEDTYEQYF.

This clonotype was seen at least ten times. The rearrangement uses TRBV7-2 and TRBJ2-1; D unresolved. The CDR3 spans 15 residues. The ends were cut back, 3 bases at V and 3 bases at J, with 12 bases in the middle. The V gene's germline CDR1 is SGHTA and CDR2 FQGNSA. Here the CDR3 reads CASSFGSGYYNEQFF. CDR3 bases: TGTGCCAGCAGCTTTGGGTCCGGGTACTACAATGAGCAGTTCTTC.

This clonotype was picked up a small number of times. The rearrangement uses TRBV7-6 and TRBJ2-2; TRBD2 is a possible D gene (6 bases). The CDR3 consists of 15 residues. From germline, CDR1 is SGHVS and CDR2 FNYEAQ. Trimming removed 4 bases from V and 3 bases from J, with 12 bases in between. The CDR3, as DNA: TGTGCCAGCAGCTCCGGAGGGCTTGACACCGGGGAGCTGTTTTTT. Translated, it gives CASSSGGLDTGELFF.

This chain connects TRBV12-3 or TRBV12-4 to TRBJ2-1; 8 nucleotides line up with TRBD2. This CDR3 comprises 15 residues. J lost 6 bases, V lost 7 bases, and 11 bases had no gene match. The CDR3 region has the DNA TGTGCCAGCATCAAAGCGGGAGTTCCTGGCAATGAGCAGTTCTTC. Translated: CASIKAGVPGNEQFF.

This clonotype was found many times. The genes are TRBV7-9 and TRBJ1-5; D is ambiguous. V was trimmed by 5 bases and J by 7 bases, leaving 9 bases between them. Germline CDR1 reads SEHNR; CDR2 reads FQNEAQ (reference sequence). The CDR3 sequence is 12 residues long. The CDR3, as DNA: TGTGCCAGCAGCCGCGACGGACAGCCCCAGCATTTT. Translation gives CASSRDGQPQHF.

The V and J genes are TRBV20-1 and TRBJ2-7, with unresolved D. V lost 6 bases, J lost 3 bases, and 18 bases lay in between. Germline assignment: CDR1 DFQATT and CDR2 SNEGSKA (reference sequence). The CDR3 spans 14 residues. The CDR3 nucleotides are TGCAGTGCCGCAGCCCCGACTCGATACTACGAGCAGTACTTC. This encodes CSAAAPTRYYEQYF.

This rearrangement joins TRBV18 to TRBJ2-5; no definite D call. Germline values: CDR1 KGHSH, CDR2 LQKENI. The CDR3 extends over 14 amino acids. Trimming took 3 bases from V and 1 from J, leaving 9 bases between them. Here the CDR3 reads CASSPNHSQETQYF. DNA for the CDR3: TGTGCCAGCTCACCCAACCATTCCCAAGAGACCCAGTACTTC.

This clonotype was found many times. This sequence joins TRBV6-5 and TRBJ2-1, with TRBD2 matching 7 bases. The CDR3 extends over 15 amino acids. Germline V gene data show CDR1 as MNHEY and CDR2 as SVGAGI. J gave up 3 bases and V 7 bases, and 9 bases lay outside the gene matches. The CDR3 spells CASKWAGVHYNEQFF. Written as DNA, the CDR3 is TGTGCCAGCAAGTGGGCGGGGGTGCACTACAATGAGCAGTTCTTC.

This clonotype was seen a handful of times. The chain carries TRBV20-1 and TRBJ1-2; D gene uncertain. Germline V gene lookup returns CDR1 DFQATT and CDR2 SNEGSKA (reference sequence). There are 12 residues in the CDR3. V was shortened by 3 bases and J by 5 bases, with 10 bases between the two germline ends. The CDR3: CSARWQDYGYTF. The CDR3 DNA sequence: TGCAGTGCTAGGTGGCAGGATTATGGCTACACCTTC.

The rearrangement joins TRBV12-3 or TRBV12-4 to TRBJ2-6, with a possible D match to TRBD1 (6 bases). This CDR3 has 16 residues. The ends were cut back, 7 bases at V and 0 bases at J, with 13 bases in the middle. CDR3 sequence reads: CASKRTARSGANVLTF. CDR3 DNA sequence: TGTGCCAGCAAAAGGACAGCTCGCTCTGGGGCCAACGTCCTGACTTTC.

This clonotype was seen repeatedly, ten times or more. The J gene is TRBJ2-5, the V gene TRBV7-2; D possibly uses TRBD1 or TRBD2 (5 bases each). Trimming removed 5 bases at V and 4 bases at J, with 14 bases between. Germline V lookup: CDR1 SGHTA, CDR2 FQGNSA. The CDR3 is 14 amino acids. The CDR3: CASSGGPPPETQYF. The CDR3 nucleotides read TGTGCCAGCAGCGGGGGACCCCCGCCAGAGACCCAGTACTTC. Together with reference TRBV7-2 and TRBJ2-5, the CDR3 gives the full variable domain: GAGVSQSPSNKVTEKGKDVELRCDPISGHTALYWYRQSLGQGLEFLIYFQGNSAPDKSGLPSDRFSAERTGGSVSTLTIQRTQQEDSAVYLCASSGGPPPETQYFGPGTRLLVL.

This clonotype appeared many times. The chain has TRBV4-2 and TRBJ1-4, with a tentative D call TRBD1 (6 bases). This CDR3 has 15 amino acids. Germline V lookup: CDR1 LGHNA, CDR2 YNFKEQ. The V end lost 4 bases, the J end lost 5 bases, and 14 bases lay between the germline ends. CDR3 amino acids: CASSLEDSLNEKLFF. CDR3 nucleotide sequence: TGTGCCAGCAGCCTAGAGGACAGTTTAAATGAAAAACTGTTTTTT.

The J gene is TRBJ1-2, the V gene TRBV6-5; no reliable D call. V dropped 2 bases and J dropped 6 bases, with 19 bases sitting between them. CDR3 length equals 16 residues. Germline assignment: CDR1 MNHEY and CDR2 SVGAGI. The CDR3 is CASSYAPASWVNGYTF. The CDR3 DNA reads as TGTGCCAGCAGTTACGCTCCCGCCTCTTGGGTCAATGGCTACACCTTC.

As for this clonotype: Given a much more abundant clone one base away, this may be a read error. This chain uses TRBV7-2 with TRBJ1-1, with no clear D. The CDR3 length is 14 residues. Per the germline V gene, CDR1 is SGHTA and CDR2 is FQGNSA. For the CDR3, the DNA is TGTGCCAGCAGCTTAGATCCGGCAAACACTGGAGCTTTCTTT. This codes for CASSLDPANTGAFF.

This clonotype was seen at least ten times. This chain connects TRBV7-8 to TRBJ2-3; 12 bases are shared with TRBD2. The CDR3 has 18 residues. Germline CDR1 reads SGHVS; CDR2 reads FQNEAQ. The ends lost 2 bases at V and 5 bases at J; junction bases unmatched: 11. DNA for the CDR3: TGTGCCAGCAGCTTACGCCGACTAGCGGGGGCCCGGGTAGATACGCAGTATTTT. Protein product: CASSLRRLAGARVDTQYF.

This clonotype was seen a few times. The chain is built from TRBV20-1 and TRBJ2-1; perhaps D is TRBD1 or TRBD2 (5 bases each). Trimming cost V 5 bases and J 4 bases, with 12 bases left between them. Per germline, CDR1 DFQATT and CDR2 SNEGSKA (reference sequence). CDR3 length: 13 residues. The CDR3 bases are TGCAGTGCTGGCCGGGACGTATACAATGAGCAGTTCTTC. It yields the protein CSAGRDVYNEQFF.

V gene TRBV20-1 combines with J gene TRBJ2-5, with 12 bases fitting TRBD2. The germline V gene has CDR1 DFQATT and CDR2 SNEGSKA (reference sequence). This CDR3 is 15 amino acids long. V lost 0 bases and J lost 2; bases outside the gene matches: 1. The CDR3 DNA reads TGCAGTGCTAGAGATCTAGCGGGGGGGCAAGAGACCCAGTACTTC. Protein product: CSARDLAGGQETQYF.

This clonotype has only a few counts. This sequence joins TRBV7-2 and TRBJ2-7; D is unresolved. V lost 2 bases and J 3 bases, leaving 8 bases between the germline ends. CDR3 length equals 13 residues. CDR1 is SGHTA and CDR2 is FQGNSA in the germline V gene. The DNA of the CDR3 is TGTGCCAGCAGCTTAAAGCCCCTCTACGAGCAGTACTTC. It is translated as CASSLKPLYEQYF.